This T cell receptor (beta chain) was documented in a study of T cell repertoires in cytomegalovirus infection. Germline loops: CDR1 PRHDT, CDR2 FYEKMQ (reference sequence). The J segment lost 2 bases and the V segment lost 5 bases, leaving 6 bases of the junction unmatched. The CDR3 extends over 15 amino acids. TCRdb fed the reads into MiXCR, producing one record per CDR3 protein. The data hold some 300,000 distinct CDR3 sequences, with 15% to 20% observed a single time. Sequences were obtained from PBMCs. V and J are TRBV13 and TRBJ2-3, with 8 bases lining up with TRBD2. This sequence originates from a human donor in good health (CMV status not recorded). Some clones in this sample may be carry-over from other donors' samples. The CDR3 DNA sequence: TGTGCCAGCAGCACAAGCGGGGGAGTCACAGATACGCAGTATTTT. It translates to CASSTSGGVTDTQYF. Full variable domain (outside the CDR3, taken from reference TRBV13 and TRBJ2-3): AAGVIQSPRHLIKEKRETATLKCYPIPRHDTVYWYQQGPGQDPQFLISFYEKMQSDKGSIPDRFSAQQFSDYHSELNMSSLELGDSALYFCASSTSGGVTDTQYFGPGTRLTVL.